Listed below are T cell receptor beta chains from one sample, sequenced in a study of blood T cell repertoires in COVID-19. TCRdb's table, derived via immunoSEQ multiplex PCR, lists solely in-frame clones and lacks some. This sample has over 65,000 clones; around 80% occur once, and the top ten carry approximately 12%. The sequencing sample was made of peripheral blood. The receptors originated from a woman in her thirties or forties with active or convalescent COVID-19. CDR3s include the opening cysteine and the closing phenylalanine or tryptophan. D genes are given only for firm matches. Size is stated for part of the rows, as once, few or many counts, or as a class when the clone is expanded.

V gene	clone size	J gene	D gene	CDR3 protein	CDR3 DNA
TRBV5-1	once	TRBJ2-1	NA	CASSWGVSNQQFF	TGCGCCAGCAGCTGGGGCGTGAGCAATCAGCAGTTCTTC
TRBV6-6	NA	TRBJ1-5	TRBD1	CATGPGQGTMGQPQHF	TGTGCCACCGGTCCGGGACAGGGGACGATGGGGCAGCCCCAGCATTTT
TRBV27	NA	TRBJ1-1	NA	CASSPRGWNTEAFF	TGTGCCAGCAGTCCCAGGGGCTGGAACACTGAAGCTTTCTTT
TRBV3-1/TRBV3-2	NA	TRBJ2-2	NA	CASSPLRSEELFF	TGTGCCAGCAGCCCACTAAGGTCGGAGGAGCTGTTTTTT
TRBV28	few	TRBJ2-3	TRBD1	CAVTGTENTDTQYF	TGTGCCGTCACCGGGACAGAAAACACAGATACGCAGTATTTT
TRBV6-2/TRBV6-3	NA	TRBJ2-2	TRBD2	CASSDPRGGTGELFF	TGTGCCAGCAGCGACCCGCGCGGGGGGACCGGGGAGCTGTTTTTT
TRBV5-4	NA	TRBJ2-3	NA	CASSLLPADTQYF	TGTGCCAGCAGCTTGCTCCCCGCAGATACGCAGTATTTT
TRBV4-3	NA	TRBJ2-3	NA	CASSQDLRSSSTDTQYF	TGCGCCAGCAGCCAAGATTTGCGGTCCTCTAGCACAGATACGCAGTATTTT
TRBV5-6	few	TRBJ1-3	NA	CASSLGGGYSGNTIYF	TGTGCCAGCAGCTTGGGCGGAGGGTACTCTGGAAACACCATATATTTT
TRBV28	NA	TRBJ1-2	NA	CASSSSIEGSYTF	TGTGCCAGCAGCTCGTCTATCGAGGGCAGCTACACCTTC
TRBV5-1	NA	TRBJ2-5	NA	CASSLEGRAGETQYF	TGCGCCAGCAGCTTGGAGGGTCGGGCGGGGGAGACCCAGTACTTC
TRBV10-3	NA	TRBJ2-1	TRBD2	CAISESMSPSGGIYEQFF	TGTGCCATCAGTGAGTCGATGAGTCCTAGCGGGGGGATTTACGAGCAGTTCTTC
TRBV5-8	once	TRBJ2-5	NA	CASSLGLYGGQETQYF	TGTGCCAGCAGCTTGGGCCTTTACGGGGGTCAAGAGACCCAGTACTTC
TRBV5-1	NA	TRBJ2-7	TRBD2	CASSYGTSGSYEQYF	TGCGCCAGCAGCTACGGGACTAGCGGGAGTTACGAGCAGTACTTC
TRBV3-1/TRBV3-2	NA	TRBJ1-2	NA	CASSSGANYGYTF	TGTGCCAGCAGCTCAGGGGCTAACTATGGCTACACCTTC
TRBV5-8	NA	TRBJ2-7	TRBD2	CASRLRASGRGEQYF	TGTGCCAGCCGCCTGAGGGCTAGCGGGAGAGGCGAGCAGTACTTC
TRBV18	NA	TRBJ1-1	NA	CASSPGQVNTEAFF	TGTGCCAGCTCACCAGGACAAGTGAACACTGAAGCTTTCTTT
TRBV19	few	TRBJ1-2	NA	CASSIDPGSEGYTF	TGTGCCAGTAGTATAGATCCAGGGTCGGAAGGCTACACCTTC
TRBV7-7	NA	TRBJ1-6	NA	CASSLNRDTYNSPLHF	TGTGCTAGCAGCCTAAACCGGGACACGTATAATTCACCCCTCCACTTT
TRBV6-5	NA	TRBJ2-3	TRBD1	CASRLPGQATDTQYF	TGTGCCAGCAGACTCCCGGGACAGGCCACAGATACGCAGTATTTT
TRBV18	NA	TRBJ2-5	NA	CASSPGAGQSAAQYF	TGTGCCAGCTCGCCCGGCGCGGGACAGTCAGCGGCCCAGTACTTC
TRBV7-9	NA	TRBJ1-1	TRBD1	CASSLSGGNTEAFF	TGTGCCAGCAGCTTGTCAGGGGGTAACACTGAAGCTTTCTTT
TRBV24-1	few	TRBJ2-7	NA	CATRKESSYEQYF	TGTGCCACCAGAAAAGAGAGCTCCTACGAGCAGTACTTC
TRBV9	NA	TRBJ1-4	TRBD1	CASSVARGGGHEKLFF	TGTGCCAGCAGCGTAGCTAGAGGGGGCGGCCATGAAAAACTGTTTTTT
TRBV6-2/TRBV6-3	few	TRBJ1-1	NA	CASSYPSGDNTEAFF	TGTGCCAGCAGTTACCCTTCCGGGGATAACACTGAAGCTTTCTTT
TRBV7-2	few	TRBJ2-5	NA	CASIQGPGEFRQYF	TGTGCCAGCATCCAGGGTCCAGGGGAATTTCGACAGTACTTC
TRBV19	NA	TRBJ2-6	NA	CASRPTSSGANVLTF	TGTGCCAGTAGGCCCACAAGCTCTGGGGCCAACGTCCTGACTTTC
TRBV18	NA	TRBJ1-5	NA	CASSVSAGVSNQPQHF	TGTGCCAGCTCAGTCTCGGCAGGGGTTAGCAATCAGCCCCAGCATTTT
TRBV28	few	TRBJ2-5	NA	CASRHPPGAGLRETQYF	TGTGCCAGCAGGCACCCCCCAGGGGCCGGGTTGAGAGAGACCCAGTACTTC
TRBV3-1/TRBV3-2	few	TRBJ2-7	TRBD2	CASSQGLGTSGGRMGEQYF	TGTGCCAGCAGCCAAGGTTTGGGCACTAGCGGGGGGCGGATGGGCGAGCAGTACTTC
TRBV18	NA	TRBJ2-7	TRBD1	CASSRDSAYEQYF	TGTGCCAGCTCAAGGGACAGCGCCTACGAGCAGTACTTC
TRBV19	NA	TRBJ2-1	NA	CASRREYSYNEQFF	TGTGCCAGTAGAAGGGAGTACTCCTACAATGAGCAGTTCTTC
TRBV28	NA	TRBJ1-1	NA	CASSLIDVGRGMNTEAFF	TGTGCCAGCAGTTTAATCGATGTGGGGAGGGGAATGAACACTGAAGCTTTCTTT
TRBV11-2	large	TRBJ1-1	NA	CASSLVGGEAFF	TGTGCCAGCAGCTTAGTGGGGGGGGAAGCTTTCTTT
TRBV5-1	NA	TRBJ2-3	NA	CASSLVLEGGTDTQYF	TGCGCCAGCAGCTTGGTACTAGAGGGGGGCACAGATACGCAGTATTTT
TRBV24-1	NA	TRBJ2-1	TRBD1	CATSDSSRDRATNEQFF	TGTGCCACCAGTGATTCTTCTCGGGACAGGGCTACCAATGAGCAGTTCTTC
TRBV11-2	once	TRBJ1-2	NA	CASSPGRYGYTF	TGTGCCAGCAGCCCAGGGCGGTATGGCTACACCTTC
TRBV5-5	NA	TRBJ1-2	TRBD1	CASSQDRANYGYTF	TGTGCCAGCAGCCAGGACAGGGCTAACTATGGCTACACCTTC
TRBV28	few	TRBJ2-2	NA	CASSPARTVTGELFF	TGTGCCAGCAGTCCCGCTCGGACAGTGACCGGGGAGCTGTTTTTT
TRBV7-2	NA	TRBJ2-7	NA	CASSLSARLVF	TGTGCCAGCAGCTTATCTGCGAGGCTGGTCTTC
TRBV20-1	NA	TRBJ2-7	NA	CSVRENEQYF	TGCAGTGTGAGGGAGAACGAGCAGTACTTC
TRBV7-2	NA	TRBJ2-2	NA	CASTFGGITGELFF	TGTGCCAGCACCTTTGGGGGGATCACCGGGGAGCTGTTTTTT
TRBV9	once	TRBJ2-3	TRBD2	CASSVGVGGVKDTQYF	TGTGCCAGCAGCGTAGGGGTCGGGGGGGTTAAAGATACGCAGTATTTT
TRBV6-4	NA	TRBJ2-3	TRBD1	CASSAWTGDTQYF	TGTGCCAGCAGTGCTTGGACAGGGGATACGCAGTATTTT
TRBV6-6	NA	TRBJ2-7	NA	CASSGITTGEQYF	TGTGCCAGCAGTGGGATCACAACGGGGGAGCAGTACTTC
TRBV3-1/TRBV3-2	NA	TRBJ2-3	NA	CASSPHGGGGTDTQYF	TGTGCCAGCAGCCCCCATGGGGGGGGCGGTACAGATACGCAGTATTTT
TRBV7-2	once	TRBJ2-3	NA	CASSLGGGLADTQYF	TGTGCCAGCAGCTTAGGGGGGGGGCTGGCAGATACGCAGTATTTT
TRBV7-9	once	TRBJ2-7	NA	CASSLEALSAYEQYF	TGTGCCAGCAGCTTAGAAGCCCTCAGCGCCTACGAGCAGTACTTC
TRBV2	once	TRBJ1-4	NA	CASSGIGEKLFF	TGTGCCAGCTCAGGAATCGGCGAAAAACTGTTTTTT
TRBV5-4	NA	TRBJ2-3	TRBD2	CASSLAGLAGGQYF	TGTGCCAGCAGCTTGGCAGGGCTAGCGGGGGGGCAGTATTTT
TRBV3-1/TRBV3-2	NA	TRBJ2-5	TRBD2	CASVRGGQETQYF	TGTGCCAGCGTACGGGGGGGCCAAGAGACCCAGTACTTC
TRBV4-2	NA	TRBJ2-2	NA	CASSQEAAKRLELFF	TGTGCCAGCAGCCAAGAGGCGGCAAAGAGACTGGAGCTGTTTTTT
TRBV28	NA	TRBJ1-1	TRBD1	CASSLYGTGDTEAFF	TGTGCCAGCAGTTTATATGGGACAGGGGACACTGAAGCTTTCTTT
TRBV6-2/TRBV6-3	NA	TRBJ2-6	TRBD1	CASSYGPTGQGSFSGANVLTF	TGTGCCAGCAGTTATGGCCCGACTGGACAGGGATCCTTCTCTGGGGCCAACGTCCTGACTTTC
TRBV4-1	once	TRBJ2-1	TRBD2	CASSHPERGGRNEQFF	TGCGCCAGCAGCCATCCTGAGCGGGGGGGAAGGAATGAGCAGTTCTTC